A selection of T cell receptor beta chains follows, all from one sample in a study of early T cells in non-severe SARS-CoV-2 infection. TCRdb re-analysed the 5' RACE reads in MiXCR, keeping a single row per CDR3 protein. This table holds under 20,000 distinct CDR3 sequences, 4.5% to 6% found once. The sequences come from whole blood, collected at baseline. The receptor set was obtained from an adult who was a healthcare worker with PCR-confirmed SARS-CoV-2 infection or an uninfected control (not recorded which). CDR3s include the opening cysteine and the closing phenylalanine or tryptophan. Fields, in order: J gene, clone size, D gene, V gene, CDR3 protein, CDR3 DNA. The D gene is left open where the match is weak. The listing skips clone size in some rows; elsewhere it reads once, few, many or a size class.

TRBJ1-1,few,NA,TRBV29-1,CSVRDGPSEAFF,TGCAGCGTGCGGGATGGCCCGAGCGAAGCTTTCTTT
TRBJ1-1,once,NA,TRBV29-1,CSGTRNTEAFF,TGCAGCGGGACAAGGAACACTGAAGCTTTCTTT
TRBJ2-2,medium-sized,TRBD2,TRBV9,CASSPRLAGATGELFF,TGTGCCAGCAGCCCACGACTAGCGGGGGCTACCGGGGAGCTGTTTTTT
TRBJ2-5,many,TRBD1,TRBV15,CATSWTGQETQYF,TGTGCCACCAGCTGGACAGGTCAAGAGACCCAGTACTTC
TRBJ2-5,many,TRBD1,TRBV27,CASSLLTGGAETQYF,TGTGCCAGCAGTTTGTTAACAGGGGGCGCGGAGACCCAGTACTTC
TRBJ1-2,many,NA,TRBV6-5,CASSYSEVRGYTF,TGTGCCAGCAGTTACTCTGAGGTCCGTGGCTACACCTTC
TRBJ2-7,few,TRBD1,TRBV6-2/TRBV6-3,CASSYPETGTGLGEQYF,TGTGCCAGCAGTTACCCGGAGACCGGGACAGGGCTAGGAGAGCAGTACTTC
TRBJ1-1,many,NA,TRBV5-4,CASSPDSTGYTEAFF,TGTGCCAGCAGCCCGGACAGCACGGGGTACACTGAAGCTTTCTTT
TRBJ1-6,many,NA,TRBV2,CASSVSSFNSPLHF,TGTGCCAGCAGTGTCAGCTCTTTCAACTCACCCCTCCACTTT
TRBJ2-5,many,NA,TRBV2,CASSGTRNGETQYF,TGTGCCAGCAGTGGGACCCGTAACGGGGAGACCCAGTACTTC
TRBJ2-7,few,TRBD1,TRBV29-1,CSVGQGPPPYEQYF,TGCAGCGTGGGACAGGGCCCGCCACCCTACGAGCAGTACTTC
TRBJ1-6,many,TRBD1,TRBV18,CASSPPGQVYNSPLHF,TGTGCCAGCTCACCACCGGGACAGGTCTATAATTCACCCCTCCACTTT
TRBJ1-5,medium-sized,NA,TRBV6-6,CASSYEGRGDQPQHF,TGTGCCAGCAGTTACGAGGGGCGCGGGGATCAGCCCCAGCATTTT
TRBJ2-2,many,NA,TRBV6-6,CASSYRRGADTGELFF,TGTGCCAGCAGTTACCGGCGGGGAGCAGACACCGGGGAGCTGTTTTTT
TRBJ1-2,medium-sized,NA,TRBV7-9,CASSPGGGYGYTF,TGTGCCAGCAGCCCCGGTGGGGGGTATGGCTACACCTTC
TRBJ2-5,many,NA,TRBV7-3,CASSLTVGEMETQYF,TGTGCCAGCAGCTTAACGGTCGGGGAAATGGAGACCCAGTACTTC
TRBJ2-1,many,NA,TRBV20-1,CSASSYNEQFF,TGCAGTGCCTCGAGTTACAATGAGCAGTTCTTC
TRBJ1-1,many,NA,TRBV10-2,CASSPTAGGTEAFF,TGCGCCAGTTCGCCGACAGCCGGTGGCACTGAAGCTTTCTTT
TRBJ2-1,many,NA,TRBV7-3,CASSLWDGYEQFF,TGTGCCAGCAGCTTATGGGATGGGTATGAGCAGTTCTTC
TRBJ2-3,medium-sized,TRBD2,TRBV3-1,CASSQEGSSGVTDTQYF,TGTGCCAGCAGCCAAGAAGGCTCTAGCGGGGTGACAGATACGCAGTATTTT
TRBJ2-1,many,NA,TRBV20-1,CSARDSGVSYNEQFF,TGCAGTGCTAGGGATAGCGGAGTCTCCTACAATGAGCAGTTCTTC
TRBJ1-1,NA,TRBD1,TRBV7-8,CASSLAGRGRVYDTEAFF,TGTGCCAGCAGCTTAGCAGGGAGGGGGCGAGTCTACGACACTGAAGCTTTCTTT
TRBJ2-3,many,TRBD2,TRBV20-1,CSATTSGGVIGTDTQYF,TGCAGTGCTACCACTAGCGGGGGAGTCATTGGCACAGATACGCAGTATTTT
TRBJ2-1,medium-sized,NA,TRBV19,CASSVALPSYNEQFF,TGTGCCAGTAGTGTCGCTCTACCCTCCTACAATGAGCAGTTCTTC
TRBJ2-1,few,NA,TRBV7-3,CASSLMGQLNEQFF,TGTGCCAGCAGCTTAATGGGTCAGCTTAATGAGCAGTTCTTC
TRBJ1-5,large,NA,TRBV10-2,CASSEIGADQPQHF,TGCGCCAGCAGCGAGATAGGGGCGGATCAGCCCCAGCATTTT
TRBJ1-2,few,NA,TRBV6-8,CASSPPEDYGYTF,TGTGCCAGCAGCCCCCCGGAGGACTATGGCTACACCTTC
TRBJ2-3,NA,NA,TRBV20-1,CSASLDFRWVLTSTDTQYF,TGCAGTGCTAGTTTGGACTTCCGATGGGTCCTTACTAGCACAGATACGCAGTATTTT
TRBJ1-1,many,NA,TRBV10-3,CAITDTLNTEAFF,TGTGCCATCACCGACACTCTTAACACTGAAGCTTTCTTT
TRBJ2-1,few,NA,TRBV7-7,CASSLDFYNEQFF,TGTGCCAGCAGCCTGGACTTCTACAATGAGCAGTTCTTC
TRBJ1-6,many,NA,TRBV7-2,CASSPGPSQSSPLHF,TGTGCCAGCAGCCCCGGGCCTTCTCAAAGTTCACCCCTCCACTTT
TRBJ2-1,many,TRBD1,TRBV5-1,CASSYGGTGSYNEQFF,TGCGCCAGCAGTTATGGTGGGACAGGTTCCTACAATGAGCAGTTCTTC
TRBJ1-3,NA,NA,TRBV10-3,CAINHPEGQRSGNTIYF,TGTGCCATCAACCACCCTGAGGGGCAGCGCTCTGGAAACACCATATATTTT
TRBJ1-1,many,NA,TRBV18,CASSPTSLGGPRETEAFF,TGTGCCAGCTCACCAACATCCCTGGGGGGCCCACGGGAAACTGAAGCTTTCTTT
TRBJ2-1,many,NA,TRBV19,CATKVGGSYNEQFF,TGTGCCACTAAGGTCGGGGGATCCTACAATGAGCAGTTCTTC
TRBJ2-3,many,NA,TRBV5-1,CASSFTQTTDTQYF,TGCGCCAGCAGCTTCACCCAGACCACAGATACGCAGTATTTT
TRBJ2-7,medium-sized,NA,TRBV18,CASSTTGVEQYF,TGTGCCAGCTCCACCACAGGTGTCGAGCAGTACTTC
TRBJ1-2,medium-sized,NA,TRBV12-3/TRBV12-4,CASSLGRAPTF,TGTGCCAGCAGTTTAGGCAGGGCGCCAACCTTC
TRBJ2-2,many,TRBD2,TRBV12-3/TRBV12-4,CASRVGGDTGELFF,TGTGCCAGCAGGGTCGGGGGGGACACCGGGGAGCTGTTTTTT
TRBJ2-3,medium-sized,TRBD2,TRBV20-1,CSASGGASTDTQYF,TGCAGTGCTAGCGGGGGGGCTAGCACAGATACGCAGTATTTT
TRBJ1-2,many,NA,TRBV29-1,CSGVRTDYGYTF,TGCAGCGGAGTAAGGACGGACTATGGCTACACCTTC
TRBJ2-3,many,NA,TRBV5-5,CASSLRISDTQYF,TGTGCCAGCAGCTTGCGAATCTCAGATACGCAGTATTTT
TRBJ2-5,NA,NA,TRBV10-1,CASSDHMGETQYF,TGCGCCAGCAGTGACCACATGGGGGAGACCCAGTACTTC
TRBJ2-2,many,TRBD2,TRBV6-2/TRBV6-3,CASMTGGSNTGELFF,TGTGCCAGCATGACGGGGGGATCGAACACCGGGGAGCTGTTTTTT
TRBJ2-4,many,TRBD2,TRBV7-3,CASSLKPPGLAGSAIQYF,TGTGCCAGCAGCTTAAAGCCTCCGGGACTAGCGGGGTCGGCCATTCAGTACTTC
TRBJ1-1,many,TRBD1,TRBV6-5,CASSYLDRTTEAFF,TGTGCCAGCAGTTATTTGGACAGGACCACTGAAGCTTTCTTT
TRBJ2-6,medium-sized,TRBD1,TRBV10-3,CAISSGTGKFSTSGANVLTF,TGTGCCATCAGTTCCGGGACAGGGAAATTTTCTACCTCTGGGGCCAACGTCCTGACTTTC
TRBJ2-7,few,NA,TRBV5-1,CASRHNQGRASYEQYF,TGCGCCAGCAGGCATAATCAGGGACGGGCATCCTACGAGCAGTACTTC
TRBJ1-2,many,NA,TRBV19,CASSMEGYGYTF,TGTGCCAGTAGTATGGAGGGCTATGGCTACACCTTC
TRBJ2-7,medium-sized,TRBD2,TRBV6-5,CASSYGGGAGEQYF,TGTGCCAGCAGTTACGGCGGGGGGGCGGGTGAGCAGTACTTC
TRBJ1-6,many,NA,TRBV4-3,CASSPSLQSPLHF,TGCGCCAGCAGCCCATCCCTGCAATCACCCCTCCACTTT
TRBJ2-1,many,NA,TRBV4-1,CASSQETGYGRNEQFF,TGCGCCAGCAGCCAAGAAACCGGGTACGGAAGGAATGAGCAGTTCTTC
TRBJ1-1,many,TRBD1,TRBV5-1,CASSPATGDTEAFF,TGCGCCAGCAGCCCCGCGACAGGGGACACTGAAGCTTTCTTT
TRBJ1-1,many,NA,TRBV19,CASQTGMDTEAFF,TGTGCCAGTCAAACAGGGATGGACACTGAAGCTTTCTTT
TRBJ1-5,medium-sized,NA,TRBV19,CASTWDTGNQPQHF,TGTGCCAGTACCTGGGACACTGGCAATCAGCCCCAGCATTTT